This TCR beta chain was profiled in a study of T cell responses to AZD1222 COVID-19 vaccine. Broader study findings: Recipients of AZD1222 seropositive at baseline numbered only five or six. Clonal diversity may have been underestimated in mostly white British donors.

Details on this clone: Its antigen is still unknown.

The protocol was immunoSEQ multiplex PCR, while the TCRdb copy is restricted to in-frame clones and leaves out a portion. The sample has tens of thousands of clones; roughly 84% are singletons. The trim removed 8 bases at V and 0 bases at J, leaving 7 bases unmatched. Germline CDR1 reads MNHEY; CDR2 reads SVGAGI. CDR3 size: 15 residues. The clonotype originates from an adult in good health. The specimen was peripheral blood, collected on day 0 of AZD1222 vaccination. This chain uses TRBV6-5 with TRBJ2-5; TRBD1 agrees at 9 bases. CDR3 sequence (DNA): TGTGCCAGCGGACAGGGGACGCCGTACCAAGAGACCCAGTACTTC. It is translated as CASGQGTPYQETQYF.